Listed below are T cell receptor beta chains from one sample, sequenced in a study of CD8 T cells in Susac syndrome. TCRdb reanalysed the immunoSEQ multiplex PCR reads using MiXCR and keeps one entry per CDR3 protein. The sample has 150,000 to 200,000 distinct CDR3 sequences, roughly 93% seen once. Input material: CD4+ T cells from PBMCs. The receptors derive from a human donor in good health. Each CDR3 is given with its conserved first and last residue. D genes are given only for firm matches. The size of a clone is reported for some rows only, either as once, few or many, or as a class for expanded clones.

CSARRVNTEAFF,TGCAGCGCGCGGCGGGTGAACACTGAAGCTTTCTTT,TRBV29-1,NA,NA,TRBJ1-1
CSVGQGAGGYTF,TGCAGCGTTGGACAGGGGGCTGGTGGCTACACCTTC,TRBV29-1,TRBD1,NA,TRBJ1-2
CASSGSAEKLFF,TGTGCCAGCAGCGGGTCGGCTGAAAAACTGTTTTTT,TRBV14,NA,NA,TRBJ1-4
CASSRDWEETQYF,TGTGCCAGCAGTCGTGACTGGGAAGAGACCCAGTACTTC,TRBV5-4,NA,once,TRBJ2-5
CASSLDRGGEKLFF,TGTGCCAGCAGTTTGGACAGGGGGGGTGAAAAACTGTTTTTT,TRBV27,TRBD1,few,TRBJ1-4
CATSRGGTGSYEQYF,TGTGCCACCAGCAGAGGGGGGACAGGGTCCTACGAGCAGTACTTC,TRBV15,TRBD1,NA,TRBJ2-7
CATSDTTSRHSYNEQFF,TGTGCCACCAGTGACACGACTAGCCGACACTCCTACAATGAGCAGTTCTTC,TRBV24-1,TRBD2,NA,TRBJ2-1
CATSDPSGGGGEQFF,TGTGCCACCAGTGACCCTTCGGGGGGAGGCGGCGAGCAGTTCTTC,TRBV24-1,TRBD2,NA,TRBJ2-1
CASSRGQSSYEQYF,TGTGCCAGCAGCAGAGGACAGAGCTCCTACGAGCAGTACTTC,TRBV5-4,NA,NA,TRBJ2-7
CASSLGSMGNSPLHF,TGTGCCAGCAGCTTAGGAAGTATGGGGAATTCACCCCTCCACTTT,TRBV7-2,NA,NA,TRBJ1-6
CASSLRPSGDTQYF,TGTGCCAGCAGCTTACGTCCTAGCGGGGATACGCAGTATTTT,TRBV7-2,TRBD2,NA,TRBJ2-3
CASSWTEETQYF,TGTGCCAGCAGTTGGACAGAAGAGACCCAGTACTTC,TRBV2,NA,NA,TRBJ2-5
CASSRDGSSYNEQFF,TGCGCCAGCAGCCGGGACGGGAGCTCCTACAATGAGCAGTTCTTC,TRBV5-1,NA,NA,TRBJ2-1
CASSFNRGLGNEQYF,TGTGCCAGCAGCTTTAACAGAGGATTGGGGAACGAGCAGTACTTC,TRBV5-4,NA,NA,TRBJ2-7
CASSPSAGYSPLHF,TGTGCCAGCAGCCCGTCGGCAGGGTATTCACCCCTCCACTTT,TRBV7-9,NA,NA,TRBJ1-6
CASSYDPSSYEQYF,TGTGCCAGCAGCTATGACCCTAGCTCCTACGAGCAGTACTTC,TRBV7-2,NA,NA,TRBJ2-7
CASTEGRKAFF,TGTGCCAGCACCGAGGGAAGGAAGGCTTTCTTT,TRBV6-5,NA,NA,TRBJ1-1
CASSYSGVPYNSPLHF,TGTGCCAGCAGTTACTCGGGGGTACCCTATAATTCACCCCTCCACTTT,TRBV6-6,NA,NA,TRBJ1-6
CASSLTPSGETQYF,TGTGCCAGCAGCTTAACCCCCAGCGGGGAGACCCAGTACTTC,TRBV7-3,NA,NA,TRBJ2-5
CASSLVAGNEQFF,TGTGCCAGCAGCCTCGTGGCGGGCAATGAGCAGTTCTTC,TRBV12-3/TRBV12-4,NA,NA,TRBJ2-1
CASSLALANYGYTF,TGTGCCAGCAGCTTAGCGCTGGCTAACTATGGCTACACCTTC,TRBV7-2,NA,NA,TRBJ1-2
CASSKGQGFDVLTF,TGTGCCAGCAGTAAGGGACAGGGGTTTGACGTCCTGACTTTC,TRBV27,TRBD1,NA,TRBJ2-6